This T cell receptor beta chain originates from a study of cytomegalovirus exposure and HLA in healthy donors. The overall study: Earlier, 150 million to 200 million T cells were analyzed, and more than 100 million unique TCR beta sequences were found among them.

The CDR3 is made up of 18 amino acids. Per the germline V gene, CDR1 is MGHRA and CDR2 is YSYEKL. V gave up 1 base and J gave up 4 bases; unmatched junction bases: 6. Study-wide points: TCR beta sequences reportedly predicted the HLA-A and HLA-B alleles of most subjects accurately. Productive status was seen about 90% or about 30% of the time for most TCR beta V segments in an earlier analysis.

PCR amplification relied on 60 Vbeta primers (plus 13 Jbeta primers). Using immunoSEQ multiplex PCR, the repertoire was profiled, and TCRdb retains in-frame clones only, with some absent. Here the sample spans some 150,000 clones, 82% being singletons. This clone was observed a handful of times. Its target is unknown. This clonotype was obtained from a man between 18 and 35 years old in good health and CMV-seropositive. The chain couples TRBV4-1 to TRBJ2-3; 15 bases agree with TRBD2. Material for sequencing was PBMCs. The chain's CDR3 is CASSQGTSGRARADTQYF. CDR3 nucleotide sequence: TGCGCCAGCAGCCAAGGGACTAGCGGGAGGGCCAGGGCAGATACGCAGTATTTT.